The entry below describes one T cell receptor (beta chain). Its antigen is as yet unknown. This specimen belongs to a study of CXCR3-negative and CXCR3-positive naive CD8 T cells. Study findings and constraints: The TRBV-TRBJ usage of naive CXCR3-negative and CXCR3-positive cells was similar, but that of memory cells differed.

Preparation of TRB cDNA libraries relied on 5' RACE carrying UMI labels. TCRdb re-called the 5' RACE reads; one entry per CDR3 protein, DNA not given. Here the sample table reports 70,000 to 100,000 distinct CDR3 sequences. Germline V gives CDR1 MNHEY, CDR2 SVGEGT. The length of the CDR3 is 14 residues. Sequencing was done on a sample of naive CXCR3- CD8+ T cells from blood. The subset here: CD45RO-CCR7+CD27+CD95- naive CD8+ T cells lacking CXCR3 (TNR3-). The TCR was taken from a human donor in good health. Some clones in this sample may be carry-over from other donors' samples. The chain carries TRBV6-2 or TRBV6-3 and TRBJ2-2; TCRdb reports TRBD2, a call that lacks DNA to check it against. The CDR3 sequence is CASTGGLNTGELFF.